This T cell receptor (beta chain) was profiled in a study of blood T cell repertoires in COVID-19. The CDR3 length is 16 residues. Germline loops: CDR1 SGDLS, CDR2 YYNGEE. V gave up 0 bases and J gave up 0 bases, with 10 bases separating them. Per the original methods: Estimation of nucleated cell counts was performed using reference gene primer amplification. Method: immunoSEQ multiplex PCR; TCRdb's copy keeps in-frame clones and lacks some. That table furnishes V, J and clone size, whereas the DNA furnished D and trimming. The sample holds about 360,000 clones, 70% to 90% seen once. The sequenced sample was peripheral blood. The receptor was derived from a human donor in a cohort sampled during active COVID-19. The rearrangement joins TRBV9 to TRBJ2-1; no reliable D call. CDR3 bases: TGTGCCAGCAGCGTAGGTAGTAGAAGCTCCTACAATGAGCAGTTCTTC. Protein: CASSVGSRSSYNEQFF.